This T cell receptor (beta chain) derives from a study of graft-versus-host responses after intestinal transplantation. Across the whole study: Multivisceral, liver-intestinal, or isolated intestinal grafts went to recipients. Recipients uniformly received anti-thymocyte globulin induction, followed by tacrolimus and steroids for approximately 3 years.

CDR3 size: 14 residues. CDR1 is LNHDA and CDR2 is SQIVND in the germline V gene (reference sequence). The V end was cut by 3 bases, the J end by 0 bases, with 9 bases between. Clones were read by immunoSEQ multiplex PCR, and TCRdb kept only the in-frame ones, dropping some. This repertoire shows around 93,000 clones, just over 90% found once; its top ten account for roughly 6%. Comments on this clone: Its antigen is undetermined.

Study-wide points: GvH clones were found in recipient marrow; some appeared first in ileum or blood. High graft-versus-host to host-versus-graft clonal ratios were seen in allografts of patients with graft-donor T cell macrochimerism.

The genes are TRBV19 and TRBJ2-7; maybe TRBD2 (5 bases). The TCR sequence derives from a human donor who received an intestinal transplant. The sample here was unstimulated CD8+ T cells sorted from spleen or lymph node cells, taken before intestinal transplant. The CDR3 here is CASSIEGSSYEQYF. Written as DNA, the CDR3 is TGTGCCAGTAGTATCGAGGGCAGCTCCTACGAGCAGTACTTC.